Listed here are 23 T cell receptor beta chains from one sample, sequenced in a study of T-cell memory formation after mild COVID-19. Each CDR3 protein is one row after TCRdb ran MiXCR on the 5' RACE reads. The data show around 250,000 distinct CDR3 sequences, about 17% seen once. The sample was PBMCs or a T cell subset sorted from them (not recorded which). These receptors all stem from a man aged 18 to 30 who had mild COVID-19 (a few samples of this study predate the infection). Cell type and time point are not known.

J is TRBJ2-3 and V is TRBV6-6; TRBD2 agrees at 8 bases. CDR1 and CDR2 (germline): MNHNY, SVGAGI (reference sequence). With 1 base clipped from V and 6 bases from J, the junction kept 6 bases outside the gene matches. The CDR3 length is 15 residues. CDR3 in DNA: TGTGCCAGCAGTTACTGGCGGGGGGAGGCGGATACGCAGTATTTT. Translated: CASSYWRGEADTQYF.

CDR3 sequence reads: CASSDSWDRENIQYF. The CDR3 nucleotides read TGTGCCAGCAGTGATTCCTGGGACAGAGAAAACATTCAGTACTTC. The V gene is TRBV2, the J gene TRBJ2-4; 7 bases are shared with TRBD1. The V gene end was trimmed by 3 bases and the J gene end by 5 bases; junction bases not matched to a gene: 7. The CDR3 extends over 15 amino acids. Germline V gene lookup returns CDR1 SNHLY and CDR2 FYNNEI.

This clonotype has a count of ten or more. The chain joins TRBV20-1 to TRBJ2-1, with D unresolved. Germline CDR1 DFQATT, CDR2 SNEGSKA (reference sequence). The CDR3 extends over 11 amino acids. V gave up 6 bases and J gave up 9 bases, with 12 bases separating them. The CDR3 sequence: CSAPSPSEQFF. In DNA form, the CDR3 reads TGCAGTGCCCCATCCCCGAGTGAGCAGTTCTTC.

This clonotype was found a few times. V is TRBV5-5 and J is TRBJ1-2; D ambiguous. Per the germline V gene, CDR1 is SGHKS and CDR2 is YYEKEE (reference sequence). This CDR3 is built from 15 residues. Deletions cut 0 bases from V and 1 base from J, with 10 bases between. The CDR3 spells CASSLAGSHNYGYTF. CDR3 DNA sequence: TGTGCCAGCAGCTTGGCAGGCAGCCATAACTATGGCTACACCTTC.

This clonotype showed up many times. The V and J genes are TRBV7-3 and TRBJ2-2; 8 bases are a match to TRBD2. The V and J ends lost 5 bases and 4 bases, in that order; junction bases with no gene match: 3. This CDR3 contains 14 residues. CDR1 and CDR2 from the germline V gene are SGHTA and FQGTGA. The CDR3 reads CASSLGTSTGELFF. The CDR3 nucleotides read TGTGCCAGCAGCCTAGGGACTAGCACCGGGGAGCTGTTTTTT.

This clonotype was counted between two and nine times. This chain links TRBV7-9 with TRBJ2-1; D is possibly TRBD1 (6 bases). The germline V gene has CDR1 SEHNR and CDR2 FQNEAQ (reference sequence). V was cut by 3 bases and J by 0 bases, with 9 bases left in between. The CDR3 is 15 residues long. CDR3: CASSFLQGSYNEQFF. CDR3 nucleotides: TGTGCCAGCAGCTTCCTACAGGGCTCCTACAATGAGCAGTTCTTC.

This clonotype was seen repeatedly, ten times or more. V gene TRBV7-2 combines with J gene TRBJ1-2; no clear D. The ends were cut back, 1 base at V and 4 bases at J, with 13 bases in the middle. This CDR3 contains 15 residues. Germline V lookup: CDR1 SGHTA, CDR2 FQGNSA. The CDR3 is CASSLGPGTIYGYTF. As DNA, the CDR3 is TGTGCCAGCAGCTTAGGTCCAGGAACTATCTATGGCTACACCTTC.

The chain is built from TRBV10-1 and TRBJ2-7; D is possibly TRBD1 (5 bases). Germline assignment: CDR1 WNHNN and CDR2 SYGVQD (reference sequence). V was shortened by 8 bases and J by 7 bases, with 18 bases between the two germline ends. The CDR3 is made up of 13 amino acids. The DNA for the CDR3 is TGCGCCAGCCCCAGGGCAGCCCTACCTGAGCAGTACGTC. Its translation: CASPRAALPEQYV.

This chain joins TRBV7-9 and TRBJ2-1; D might be TRBD1 (5 bases). The CDR3 contains 13 residues. Trimming cost V 5 bases and J 5 bases, with 10 bases left between them. CDR1 is SEHNR, CDR2 FQNEAQ, per germline (reference sequence). The CDR3 nucleotides are TGTGCCAGCAGCGTCCCACAGGACAATGAGCAGTTCTTC. Translating it yields CASSVPQDNEQFF. The full variable domain, rest sourced from reference TRBV7-9 and TRBJ2-1, is DTGVSQNPRHKITKRGQNVTFRCDPISEHNRLYWYRQTLGQGPEFLTYFQNEAQLEKSRLLSDRFSAERPKGSFSTLEIQRTEQGDSAMYLCASSVPQDNEQFFGPGTRLTVL.

This chain links TRBV6-1 with TRBJ2-7; 8 bases are a match to TRBD1. CDR1 and CDR2 (germline): MNHNS, SASEGT. V shed 6 bases and J 7 bases; nucleotides not matched to a gene: 8. This CDR3 has 13 residues. CDR3 DNA sequence: TGTGCCAGCAGCATTACAGGGGGACCAGAGCAGTACGTC. Residues: CASSITGGPEQYV.

This clonotype showed up just a few times. This chain uses TRBV6-2 or TRBV6-3 with TRBJ1-1; D perhaps matches TRBD1 (5 bases). The V end was cut by 6 bases, the J end by 6 bases, with 14 bases between. Germline CDR1 reads MNHEY; CDR2 reads SVGEGT. The CDR3 spans 13 residues. CDR3 coding DNA: TGTGCCAGCAGAAAACAGGTTAGAGCTGAAGCTTTCTTT. The encoded protein is CASRKQVRAEAFF.

CDR3 DNA sequence: TGTGCCAGCAGTGCTACCCAAGAGACCCAGTACTTC. It is translated as CASSATQETQYF. The chain joins TRBV12-3 or TRBV12-4 to TRBJ2-5; D call uncertain. This CDR3 spans 12 amino acids. The germline V and J ends were trimmed by 5 bases and 1 base, with 5 bases remaining between them.

V and J are TRBV20-1 and TRBJ2-3; perhaps TRBD1 as D (5 bases). V lost 2 bases, J lost 8 bases, and 8 bases lay in between. The germline CDR1 and CDR2 sequences are DFQATT and SNEGSKA (reference sequence). CDR3 length equals 11 residues. CDR3 in DNA: TGCAGTGCTAGACAGGGTCCTACGCAGTATTTT. Its protein product is CSARQGPTQYF.

This sequence joins TRBV4-3 and TRBJ2-7; D possibly corresponds to TRBD1 (5 bases). With 0 bases removed from V and 5 bases from J, the gap between germline ends came to 14 bases. Germline V gives CDR1 LGHNA, CDR2 YSLEER. This CDR3 region has 15 residues. The CDR3 DNA follows: TGCGCCAGCAGCCAAGAGGGAAGGGGTTCGAACGAGCAGTACTTC. Protein: CASSQEGRGSNEQYF.

This rearrangement joins TRBV28 to TRBJ2-2, with 7 nucleotides matching TRBD2. Looked up from germline, CDR1 is MDHEN and CDR2 is SYDVKM. V dropped 5 bases and J dropped 7; count of bases not matched to a gene: 10. This CDR3 is built from 15 residues. The CDR3, as DNA: TGTGCCAGCAGTCTGCTCACTAGCGTCGTCGGGGAGCTGTTTTTT. Translated, it gives CASSLLTSVVGELFF.

This clonotype has just a few counts. The V gene is TRBV10-3, the J gene TRBJ2-1, with 7 bases matching TRBD1. Germline V lookup: CDR1 ENHRY, CDR2 SYGVKD. The CDR3 covers 14 residues. J was trimmed by 2 bases and V by 7 bases; bases with no gene match: 5. The CDR3 coding sequence is TGTGCCATCACTCAAGGGGGCCCCTACAATGAGCAGTTCTTC. Its protein product is CAITQGGPYNEQFF.

This chain uses TRBV4-2 with TRBJ2-3, with D uncertain. Trimming took off 0 bases at V and 10 bases at J, with 14 bases between the two ends. The germline V gene has CDR1 LGHNA and CDR2 YNFKEQ. The CDR3 totals 14 residues. The CDR3 reads CASSQEGREIAQYF. The DNA of the CDR3 is TGTGCCAGCAGCCAAGAAGGGCGTGAGATTGCGCAGTATTTT.

The J gene is TRBJ1-1, the V gene TRBV21-1; the table gives TRBD1 as D, unverified against the DNA. TRBV21-1 corresponds to a pseudogene. The CDR3 has 11 amino acids. The chain's CDR3 is CANLPTGEAFF. CDR3 DNA: TGTGCCAACTTACCCACAGGTGAAGCTTTCTTT.

This clonotype was counted only a few times. The chain employs TRBV24-1 and TRBJ2-5; D possibly matches TRBD1 or TRBD2 (7 bases each). Trimming left V 4 bases short and J 5 bases short, with 16 bases between. Germline V CDR1 and CDR2: KGHDR, SFDVKD. CDR3 length equals 15 residues. The CDR3 spells CATSDPQGRGETQYF. As DNA, the CDR3 is TGTGCCACCAGTGACCCACAGGGGCGGGGGGAGACCCAGTACTTC.

The CDR3 is CASSFSSGANVLTF. Written as DNA, the CDR3 is TGTGCCAGCAGCTTTAGCTCTGGGGCCAACGTCCTGACTTTC. This chain joins TRBV7-3 and TRBJ2-6; D gene unclear. V lost 3 bases and J 0 bases, leaving 3 bases between the germline ends. This CDR3 has 14 residues. CDR1 and CDR2 from the germline V gene are SGHTA and FQGTGA.

This clonotype occurred a few times. The rearrangement uses TRBV24-1 and TRBJ2-2, with TRBD1 matching 9 bases. There are 16 residues in the CDR3. Losses at the gene ends were 4 bases for V and 6 bases for J; bases not matched to a gene: 8. CDR1 is KGHDR, CDR2 SFDVKD, per germline. CDR3 coding DNA: TGTGCCACCAGTGACCGGGACAGGGAGGTATCCGGGGAGCTGTTTTTT. Amino acids: CATSDRDREVSGELFF.

The chain is built from TRBV19 and TRBJ1-2, with 8 nucleotides matching TRBD1. With 4 bases clipped from V and 4 bases from J, the junction kept 8 bases outside the gene matches. The CDR3 has 15 residues. Per the germline V gene, CDR1 is LNHDA and CDR2 is SQIVND (reference sequence). This CDR3 reads CASSRGQGLSYGYTF. The CDR3 region has the DNA TGTGCCAGTAGTAGAGGACAGGGACTCTCCTATGGCTACACCTTC.

This CDR3 reads CASSRTVVSEAFF. The DNA of the CDR3 is TGTGCCAGCAGCCGGACCGTAGTCTCTGAAGCTTTCTTT. J is TRBJ1-1 and V is TRBV7-3, with no clear D. V gave up 5 bases and J gave up 6 bases, with 13 bases separating them. Germline lookup yields CDR1 SGHTA and CDR2 FQGTGA. The CDR3 is 13 residues long. Full variable domain (rest looked up from reference TRBV7-3 and TRBJ1-1): GAGVSQTPSNKVTEKGKYVELRCDPISGHTALYWYRQSLGQGPEFLIYFQGTGAADDSGLPNDRFFAVRPEGSVSTLKIQRTERGDSAVYLCASSRTVVSEAFFGQGTRLTVV.